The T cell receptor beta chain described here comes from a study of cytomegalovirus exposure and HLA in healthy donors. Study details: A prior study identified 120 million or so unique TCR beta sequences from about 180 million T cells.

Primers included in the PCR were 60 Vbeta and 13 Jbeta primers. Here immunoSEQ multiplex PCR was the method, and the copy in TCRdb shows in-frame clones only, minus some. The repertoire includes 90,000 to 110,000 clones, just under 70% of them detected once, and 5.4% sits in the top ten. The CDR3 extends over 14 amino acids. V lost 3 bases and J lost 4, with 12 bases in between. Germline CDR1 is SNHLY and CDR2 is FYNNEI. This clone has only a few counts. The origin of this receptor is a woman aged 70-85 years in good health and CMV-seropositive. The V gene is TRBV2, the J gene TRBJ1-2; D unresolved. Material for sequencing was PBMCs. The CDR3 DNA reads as TGTGCCAGCAGTGATCGTCTAGACGGCTATGGCTACACCTTC. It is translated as CASSDRLDGYGYTF.